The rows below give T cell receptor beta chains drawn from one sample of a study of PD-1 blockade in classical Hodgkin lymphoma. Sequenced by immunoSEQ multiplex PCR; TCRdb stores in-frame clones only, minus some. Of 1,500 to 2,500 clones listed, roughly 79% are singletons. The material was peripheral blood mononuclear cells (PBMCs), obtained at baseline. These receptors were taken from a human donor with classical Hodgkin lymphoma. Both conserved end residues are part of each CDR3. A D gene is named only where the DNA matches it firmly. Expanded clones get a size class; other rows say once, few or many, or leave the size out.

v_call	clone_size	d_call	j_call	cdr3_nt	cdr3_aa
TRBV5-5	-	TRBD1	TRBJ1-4	TGTGCCAGCAGCTTCGGGACAGTAAATGAAAAACTGTTTTTT	CASSFGTVNEKLFF
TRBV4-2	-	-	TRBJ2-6	TGTGCCAGCAGCCATCTCGCCCCCTCTGGGGCCAACGTCCTGACTTTC	CASSHLAPSGANVLTF
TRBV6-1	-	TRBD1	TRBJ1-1	TGTGCCAGCAGGACAGGGGAGCGGGGAGCTTTCTTT	CASRTGERGAFF
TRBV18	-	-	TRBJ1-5	TGTGCCAGCTCACCACCGGTGCGGGGGGGCCTTAATCAGCCCCAGCATTTT	CASSPPVRGGLNQPQHF
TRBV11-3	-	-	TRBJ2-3	TGTGCCAGCAGCTGGAGGGGGACAGATACGCAGTATTTT	CASSWRGTDTQYF
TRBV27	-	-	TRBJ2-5	TGTGCCAGCAGTCGGTTCGAAACGACTGTGGGGGGGCCACAAGAGACCCAGTACTTC	CASSRFETTVGGPQETQYF
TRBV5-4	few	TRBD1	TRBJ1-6	TGTGCCAGCAGCCCGGGGGACAGGGGGCTCTCACCCCTCCACTTT	CASSPGDRGLSPLHF
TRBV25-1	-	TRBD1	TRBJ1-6	TGTGCCAGCAGTGCGGCCAGGGGGGGGAATTCACCCCTCCACTTT	CASSAARGGNSPLHF
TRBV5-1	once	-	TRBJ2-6	TGCGCCAGCAGCTTGGCCGTCGTGGCAGTAAAGACCGGGGCCAACGTCCTGACTTTC	CASSLAVVAVKTGANVLTF
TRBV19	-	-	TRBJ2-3	TGTGCCAGTAGTAGCAGAACAGATACGCAGTATTTT	CASSSRTDTQYF
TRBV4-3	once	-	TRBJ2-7	TGCGCCAGCAGCCCAGGCGGCAGCTCCTACGAGCAGTACTTC	CASSPGGSSYEQYF
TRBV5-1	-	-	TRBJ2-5	TGCGCCAGCTCAGTGCTAGGGCAACTGGGGGGAGAGACCCAGTACTTC	CASSVLGQLGGETQYF
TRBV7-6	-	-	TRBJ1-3	TGTGCCAGCAGCTTATCCCGGGCAGGGGCTGGAAACACCATATATTTT	CASSLSRAGAGNTIYF
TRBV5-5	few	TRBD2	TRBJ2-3	TGTGCCAGCAGCGTACTAGCGGCGAGCACAGATACGCAGTATTTT	CASSVLAASTDTQYF
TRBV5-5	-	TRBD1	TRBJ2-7	TGTGCCAGCAGTGCACAGGGGCCAACCTACGAGCAGTACTTC	CASSAQGPTYEQYF
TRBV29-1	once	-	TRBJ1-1	TGCAGCGCCTCAGGGAGCGGGACCTTAGCTTTCTTT	CSASGSGTLAFF
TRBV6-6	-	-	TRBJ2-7	TGTGCCAGCAGTCCCGACGGTCACTCCTACGAGCAGTACTTC	CASSPDGHSYEQYF
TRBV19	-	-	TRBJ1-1	TGTGCCAGTAGTATAGGAGGTGGACAGAGTGAAGCTTTCTTT	CASSIGGGQSEAFF
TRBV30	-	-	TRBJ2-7	TGTGCCTGGAGTGGGGGGACTTTAGGGATCTACGAGCAGTACTTC	CAWSGGTLGIYEQYF
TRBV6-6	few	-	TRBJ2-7	TGTGCCAGCAGTTACATCAGAAGCTACGAGCAGTACTTC	CASSYIRSYEQYF
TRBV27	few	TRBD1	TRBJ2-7	TGTGCCAGCAGTTTATCCTTTTCAGAGACAGGGGCCTTCTCCTACGAGCAGTACTTC	CASSLSFSETGAFSYEQYF
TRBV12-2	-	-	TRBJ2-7	TGTGCAAGTCGCCGAGGACCGGTCAAGTTCTACGAGCAGTACTTC	CASRRGPVKFYEQYF
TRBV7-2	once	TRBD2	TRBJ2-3	TGTGCCAGCAGCCCCGGGTACATAGCGGGGGCCACCGCACCAGATACGCAGTATTTT	CASSPGYIAGATAPDTQYF
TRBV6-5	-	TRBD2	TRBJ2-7	TGTGCCAGCAGTTATTTCCCTAGCGGGGCGTACGAGCAGTACTTC	CASSYFPSGAYEQYF
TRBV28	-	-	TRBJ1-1	TGTGCCAGCAGTTTAAGGGAGACTGAAGCTTTCTTT	CASSLRETEAFF
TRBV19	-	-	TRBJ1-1	TGTGCCAGTAGGCTGGACAGAAGCACTGAAGCTTTCTTT	CASRLDRSTEAFF
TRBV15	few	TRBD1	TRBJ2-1	TGTGCCACCTCGACAGGGGGCCCCTACAATGAGCAGTTCTTC	CATSTGGPYNEQFF
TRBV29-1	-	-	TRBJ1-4	TGCAGCGTTGGGTTACAGGCTAATGAAAAACTGTTTTTT	CSVGLQANEKLFF
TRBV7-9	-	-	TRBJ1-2	TGTGCCAGCAGGGGATTTCCTAACTATGGCTACACCTTC	CASRGFPNYGYTF
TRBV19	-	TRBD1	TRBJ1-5	TGTGCCAGTAGTAAAACAGGGGGCGCGGGTCAGCCCCAGCATTTT	CASSKTGGAGQPQHF
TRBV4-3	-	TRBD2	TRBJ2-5	TGCGCCAGCAGCCCCTTTTTTGCGGGGGGGCGAGAGACCCAGTACTTC	CASSPFFAGGRETQYF
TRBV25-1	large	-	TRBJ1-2	TGTGCCAGCAGTGAATTCGAGGGGGGCCTCGGGTCGGGTGGCTACACCTTC	CASSEFEGGLGSGGYTF
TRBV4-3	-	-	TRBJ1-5	TGCGCCAGCAGCCAAACCAGGGATCAGCCCCAGCATTTT	CASSQTRDQPQHF
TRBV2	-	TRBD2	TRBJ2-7	TGTGCCAGCAGTGAGGAGCGGGGTTCCTACGAGCAGTACTTC	CASSEERGSYEQYF
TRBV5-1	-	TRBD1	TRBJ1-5	TGCGCCAGCAGCTTGGGGGACAGGGAGTCTGCTCAGCCCCAGCATTTT	CASSLGDRESAQPQHF
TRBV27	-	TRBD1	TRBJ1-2	TGTGCCAGCAGTTTAAGGGGGCTATCCCGCTATGGCTACACCTTC	CASSLRGLSRYGYTF
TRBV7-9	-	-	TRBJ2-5	TGTGCCAGCAGCTCTAACGGGCACACCCAAGAGACCCAGTACTTC	CASSSNGHTQETQYF
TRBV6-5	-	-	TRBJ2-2	TGTGCCAGCAGTTACAGGGCCATTAACACCGGGGAGCTGTTTTTT	CASSYRAINTGELFF
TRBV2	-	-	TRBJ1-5	TGTGCCAGCAGACCTTCCAGGTACAATCAGCCCCAGCATTTT	CASRPSRYNQPQHF
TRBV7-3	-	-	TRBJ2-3	TGTGCCAGCAGCGTACAGGGATCGGGGACAGATACGCAGTATTTT	CASSVQGSGTDTQYF
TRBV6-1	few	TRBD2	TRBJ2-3	TGTGCCAGCAGTGGAAGAGCGGGGGGGCTCAGCACAGATACGCAGTATTTT	CASSGRAGGLSTDTQYF
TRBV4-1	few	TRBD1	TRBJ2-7	TGCGCCAGCAGCCAGAGTGGGACAGGGGCATACGAGCAGTACTTC	CASSQSGTGAYEQYF
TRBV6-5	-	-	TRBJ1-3	TGTGCCAGCACCAAGACTACCTCTGGAAACACCATATATTTT	CASTKTTSGNTIYF
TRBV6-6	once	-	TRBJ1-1	TGTGCCAGCAGTCGACCCAAGAACACTGAAGCTTTCTTT	CASSRPKNTEAFF
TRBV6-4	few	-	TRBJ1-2	TGTGCCAGCAGTGACCCGAAGTACAGGGCGGCTAACTATGGCTACACCTTC	CASSDPKYRAANYGYTF
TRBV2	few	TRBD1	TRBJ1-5	TGTGCCAGCAGTGCGGACAGGGGTGGCAATCAGCCCCAGCATTTT	CASSADRGGNQPQHF
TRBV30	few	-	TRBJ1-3	TGTGCCTGGGACCGATCTGGAAACACCATATATTTT	CAWDRSGNTIYF
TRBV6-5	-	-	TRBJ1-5	TGTGCCAGCAGTTACTCGGAAAAGGGGGGACAGCCCCAGCATTTT	CASSYSEKGGQPQHF
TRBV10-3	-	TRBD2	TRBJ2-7	TGTGCCATCGGGCGGGGGAGCGAGCAGTACTTC	CAIGRGSEQYF
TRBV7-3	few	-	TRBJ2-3	TGTGCCAGCAGCTCGGGCCGGGACCCCGCGTACACAGATACGCAGTATTTT	CASSSGRDPAYTDTQYF